Listed here are 22 T cell receptor beta chains from one sample, sequenced in a study of immune evolution from preneoplasia to lung adenocarcinoma. Assay used: immunoSEQ multiplex PCR; TCRdb lists only in-frame clones, some missing. The sample has some 4,900 clones; just under 80% are singletons. The specimen was FFPE normal lung tissue adjacent to the tumor. These receptors came from a person aged 50-70 years with lung adenocarcinoma.

The chain combines TRBV7-2 with TRBJ2-7; D possibly corresponds to TRBD1 (5 bases). The CDR3 extends over 15 amino acids. V shed 1 base and J shed 3 bases, with 13 bases lying between them. Looked up from germline, CDR1 is SGHTA and CDR2 is FQGNSA. The CDR3 bases are TGTGCCAGCAGCTTAGTTGGGCAGGGTATCTACGAGCAGTACTTC. Amino acids: CASSLVGQGIYEQYF.

The chain combines TRBV7-9 with TRBJ1-3; D remains ambiguous. V shed 3 bases and J shed 4 bases, with 10 bases lying between them. The CDR3 covers 14 residues. CDR1 is SEHNR, CDR2 FQNEAQ, per germline (reference sequence). In DNA form, the CDR3 reads TGTGCCAGCAGCTTTGATAGGCTGGGAAACACCATATATTTT. Encoded protein: CASSFDRLGNTIYF.

This clone showed up just once. The V gene is TRBV7-9, the J gene TRBJ1-4; 7 bases are shared with TRBD1. CDR1 is SEHNR and CDR2 is FQNEAQ in the germline V gene (reference sequence). This CDR3 contains 16 residues. The V and J ends lost 1 base and 0 bases, in that order; junction bases with no gene match: 2. CDR3 protein: CASSLGDRTTNEKLFF. CDR3 sequence (DNA): TGTGCCAGCAGCTTAGGGGACAGAACAACTAATGAAAAACTGTTTTTT.

The table lists this clone with a few counts. J is TRBJ2-1 and V is TRBV19; 16 nucleotides match TRBD2. The CDR3 contains 17 residues. Looked up from germline, CDR1 is LNHDA and CDR2 is SQIVND (reference sequence). The V segment lost 3 bases and the J segment 7 bases; nucleotides outside the gene matches: 6. The CDR3 reads CASSMGTSGRVANEQFF. Here the CDR3 DNA reads TGTGCCAGTAGTATGGGGACTAGCGGGAGGGTCGCGAATGAGCAGTTCTTC. The whole variable domain, filled in from reference TRBV19 and TRBJ2-1, reads DGGITQSPKYLFRKEGQNVTLSCEQNLNHDAMYWYRQDPGQGLRLIYYSQIVNDFQKGDIAEGYSVSREKKESFPLTVTSAQKNPTAFYLCASSMGTSGRVANEQFFGPGTRLTVL.

The table lists this clone with a few counts. The CDR3 here is CSVGPGDEGPYEQYF. CDR3 nucleotide sequence: TGCAGCGTTGGCCCCGGGGACGAAGGTCCCTACGAGCAGTACTTC. This chain joins TRBV29-1 and TRBJ2-7; D could derive from TRBD1 or TRBD2 (5 bases each). The CDR3 contains 15 residues. Germline V gene lookup returns CDR1 SQVTM and CDR2 ANQGSEA. V gave up 4 bases and J gave up 2 bases, with 18 bases separating them.

The chain links TRBV4-2 to TRBJ2-2, with 7 positions matching TRBD2. The CDR3 runs to 19 residues. Germline V CDR1 and CDR2: LGHNA, YNFKEQ. With 0 bases clipped from V and 1 base from J, the junction kept 11 bases outside the gene matches. In DNA, the CDR3 is TGTGCCAGCAGCCAAGATAGCCCCCGGGCTAGCGGGAACACCGGGGAGCTGTTTTTT. Translating it yields CASSQDSPRASGNTGELFF.

The J gene is TRBJ1-4, the V gene TRBV6-1, with D tentatively TRBD1 (6 bases). Germline-derived CDR1 and CDR2 are MNHNS and SASEGT. The V end lost 4 bases, the J end lost 0 bases, and 12 bases lay between the germline ends. The CDR3 has 16 residues. CDR3 sequence (DNA): TGTGCCAGCAGTGGAGGGACATACTCAACTAATGAAAAACTGTTTTTT. Its protein product is CASSGGTYSTNEKLFF.

The rearrangement uses TRBV18 and TRBJ1-2, with 8 bases matching TRBD1. The CDR3 length is 15 residues. With 3 bases clipped from V and 0 bases from J, the junction kept 3 bases outside the gene matches. Germline V lookup: CDR1 KGHSH, CDR2 LQKENI. Written as DNA, the CDR3 is TGTGCCAGCTCACCCACAGGGGGGTCTAACTATGGCTACACCTTC. Translating it yields CASSPTGGSNYGYTF.

This CDR3 reads CASRSGTGGFETQYF. The CDR3 nucleotides are TGTGCCAGCAGATCCGGGACAGGGGGCTTCGAGACCCAGTACTTC. The chain combines TRBV6-1 with TRBJ2-5; 12 nucleotides line up with TRBD1. From germline, CDR1 is MNHNS and CDR2 SASEGT. The CDR3 is 15 amino acids. After removal of 6 bases from V and 5 bases from J, the junction contained 7 bases not matched to a gene.

The CDR3 DNA sequence: TGTGCCAGCTCACCACCGGCAGGGAGATTGAACACTGAAGCTTTCTTT. Translation: CASSPPAGRLNTEAFF. V is TRBV18 and J is TRBJ1-1, with D possibly being TRBD1 (5 bases). This CDR3 contains 16 residues. Germline V gene data show CDR1 as KGHSH and CDR2 as LQKENI. Trimming cost V 0 bases and J 0 bases, with 11 bases left between them.

V usage is TRBV10-3 and J usage is TRBJ1-2; D possibly corresponds to TRBD1 (6 bases). Trimming cost V 0 bases and J 8 bases, with 16 bases left between them. Germline V gene lookup returns CDR1 ENHRY and CDR2 SYGVKD. The CDR3 spans 15 residues. The chain's CDR3 is CAISESLRQAKGYTF. The CDR3 DNA sequence: TGTGCCATCAGTGAGTCCTTGCGACAGGCTAAGGGCTACACCTTC.

CDR3 residues: CASSYESGSSGELFF. The CDR3 region has the DNA TGTGCCAGCTCCTACGAATCGGGGTCGTCCGGGGAGCTGTTTTTT. The V call is TRBV18, the J call TRBJ2-2; D perhaps matches TRBD2 (5 bases). This CDR3 has 15 amino acids. CDR1 is KGHSH and CDR2 is LQKENI in the germline V gene. V was pared by 6 bases and J by 6 bases, with 17 bases between.

This chain uses TRBV29-1 with TRBJ2-7; the D is unclear. The CDR3 extends over 13 amino acids. CDR1 and CDR2 from the germline V gene are SQVTM and ANQGSEA. The V gene lost 0 bases and the J gene lost 0 bases, with 6 bases spanning the gap. CDR3 protein: CSVEDRSSYEQYF. CDR3 DNA: TGCAGCGTTGAAGACAGGAGCTCCTACGAGCAGTACTTC.

The chain is built from TRBV6-4 and TRBJ2-5, with 8 bases aligning to TRBD1. Germline CDR1 is MRHNA and CDR2 is SNTAGT. J gave up 2 bases and V 0 bases, and 8 bases lay outside the gene matches. This CDR3 contains 17 residues. CDR3 amino acids: CASSDSGQGGWQETQYF. The CDR3, as DNA: TGTGCCAGCAGTGACTCAGGACAGGGAGGATGGCAAGAGACCCAGTACTTC.

The genes are TRBV28 and TRBJ2-5, with a possible D match to TRBD2 (5 bases). V was trimmed by 5 bases and J by 4 bases, leaving 20 bases between them. Germline lookup yields CDR1 MDHEN and CDR2 SYDVKM. CDR3 size: 16 residues. The CDR3 loop reads CASSSNSRTFAETQYF. CDR3 in DNA: TGTGCCAGCAGTAGCAATTCTCGGACTTTCGCAGAGACCCAGTACTTC.

The DNA of the CDR3 is TGTGCCAGCAGCCAAGATGTAGGAGCTTACCAGCATTTT. Translated, it gives CASSQDVGAYQHF. The chain employs TRBV4-2 and TRBJ1-5; D is unresolved. The CDR3 sequence is 13 residues long. Germline V gives CDR1 LGHNA, CDR2 YNFKEQ. The germline V and J ends were trimmed by 0 bases and 12 bases, with 12 bases remaining between them.

The chain joins TRBV5-1 to TRBJ2-7; D may be TRBD1 (6 bases). Germline lookup yields CDR1 SGHRS and CDR2 YFSETQ. V lost 3 bases to trimming and J lost 0 bases, with 13 bases between them. The CDR3 runs to 15 residues. The CDR3 protein is CASSYITGSSYEQYF. The CDR3 DNA sequence: TGCGCCAGCAGCTACATCACAGGGTCCTCCTACGAGCAGTACTTC.

The chain uses TRBV19 and TRBJ2-2; D unresolved. V lost 6 bases and J 7 bases, leaving 6 bases between the germline ends. Germline V gene sequence: CDR1 LNHDA, CDR2 SQIVND (reference sequence). The length of the CDR3 is 11 residues. The CDR3: CASRVGGELFF. The CDR3 DNA sequence: TGTGCCAGTAGGGTAGGCGGGGAGCTGTTTTTT.

This clone was detected only a few times. The chain has TRBV25-1 and TRBJ2-3; D not certain. Germline-derived CDR1 and CDR2 are MGHDK and SYGVNS. V lost 7 bases, J lost 6 bases, and 11 bases lay in between. The CDR3 extends over 12 amino acids. CDR3 sequence: CASTPSGDTQYF. Written as DNA, the CDR3 is TGTGCCAGCACCCCCTCGGGCGATACGCAGTATTTT.

The rearrangement links TRBV28 to TRBJ2-3; 12 bases align to TRBD1. CDR1 and CDR2 from the germline V gene are MDHEN and SYDVKM. The CDR3 contains 14 residues. The V gene end was trimmed by 6 bases and the J gene end by 5 bases; junction bases not matched to a gene: 3. In nucleotides, the CDR3 is TGTGCCAGCAGAGGGACAGGGGGCAGAGATACGCAGTATTTT. Translation: CASRGTGGRDTQYF.

V gene TRBV4-1 combines with J gene TRBJ2-2, with D possibly matching TRBD2 (5 bases). CDR1 is MGHRA and CDR2 is YSYEKL in the germline V gene. CDR3 length: 15 residues. V lost 0 bases, J lost 4 bases, and 9 bases lay in between. This chain's CDR3 is CASSQDSGSTGELFF. CDR3 bases: TGCGCCAGCAGCCAAGATTCGGGAAGCACCGGGGAGCTGTTTTTT.

V is TRBV7-6 and J is TRBJ2-3; D is uncertain. V was trimmed by 5 bases and J by 4 bases, leaving 13 bases between them. CDR1 is SGHVS and CDR2 is FNYEAQ in the germline V gene. This CDR3 contains 14 residues. The CDR3 is CASSLSSSPDTQYF. The CDR3 DNA follows: TGTGCCAGCAGCCTATCCTCTTCACCAGATACGCAGTATTTT.